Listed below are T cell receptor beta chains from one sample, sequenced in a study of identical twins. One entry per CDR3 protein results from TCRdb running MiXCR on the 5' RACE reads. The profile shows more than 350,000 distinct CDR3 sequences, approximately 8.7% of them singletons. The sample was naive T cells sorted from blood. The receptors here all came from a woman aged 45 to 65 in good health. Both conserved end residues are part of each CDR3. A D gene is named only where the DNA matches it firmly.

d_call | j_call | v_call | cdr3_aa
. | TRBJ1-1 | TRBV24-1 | CATSAGISMNTEAFF
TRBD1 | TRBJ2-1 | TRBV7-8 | CASTTFGRDRVNNEQFF
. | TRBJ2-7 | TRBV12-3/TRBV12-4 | CARRRAGEQYF
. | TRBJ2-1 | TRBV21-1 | CASSKEKVRQSSYNEQFF
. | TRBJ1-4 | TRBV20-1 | CSASGGLNPTEEKLFF
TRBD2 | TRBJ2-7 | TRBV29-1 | CSGRAGVNSYEQYF
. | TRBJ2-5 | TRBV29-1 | CSVEVTGETQYF
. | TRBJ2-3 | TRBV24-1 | CATAGDTQYF
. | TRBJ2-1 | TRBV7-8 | CASSPLGTAYNEQFF
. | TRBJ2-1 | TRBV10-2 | CASSLVSGVLGEQFF
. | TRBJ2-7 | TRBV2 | CASSEMGQGRFGQYF
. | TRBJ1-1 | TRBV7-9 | CASSLRDNLGDTEAFF
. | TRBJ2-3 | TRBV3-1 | CASSLKRDPSTDTQYF
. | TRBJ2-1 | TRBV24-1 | CATSDSRTLNNEQFF